The 14 T cell receptor beta chains below all came from one sample that was sequenced in a study of identical twins. TCRdb ran MiXCR on the 5' RACE reads and lists one entry per CDR3 protein. The sample shows some 240,000 distinct CDR3 sequences, around 8.8% of them seen only once. These data are also associated with another study on yellow fever vaccine responses in identical twins.

Sequenced material: CD8+ T cells sorted from blood. The receptors originated from a woman aged 18-29 years in good health.

CDR3 residues: CASSPTGSDTQYF. The DNA of the CDR3 is TGTGCCAGCAGCCCTACAGGGTCAGATACGCAGTATTTT. This chain joins TRBV7-9 and TRBJ2-3; possibly TRBD1 for D (6 bases). CDR3 length: 13 amino acids. V dropped 5 bases and J dropped 4 bases, with 10 bases sitting between them. Germline V gene sequence: CDR1 SEHNR, CDR2 FQNEAQ (reference sequence). Using reference TRBV7-9 and TRBJ2-3 for the parts outside the CDR3, the full variable domain is DTGVSQNPRHKITKRGQNVTFRCDPISEHNRLYWYRQTLGQGPEFLTYFQNEAQLEKSRLLSDRFSAERPKGSFSTLEIQRTEQGDSAMYLCASSPTGSDTQYFGPGTRLTVL.

This clonotype was detected only a few times. Mismatch with germline at one junction end may stem from a read error. The chain uses TRBV7-7 and TRBJ2-3; 8 nucleotides line up with TRBD2. The CDR3 sequence is 15 residues long. The V gene's germline CDR1 is SSHAT and CDR2 FNYEAQ (reference sequence). CDR3 residues: CASSPRAGVGDTQYF. DNA for the CDR3: TGTGCTAGCAGCCCTAGAGCGGGAGTGGGGGATACGCAGTATTTT.

This clonotype has at least ten counts. The rearrangement uses TRBV6-4 and TRBJ2-3; 9 nucleotides agree with TRBD1. Germline V gene data show CDR1 as MRHNA and CDR2 as SNTAGT. Losses at the gene ends were 5 bases for V and 4 bases for J; bases not matched to a gene: 7. The CDR3 covers 15 residues. CDR3 bases: TGTGCCAGCAGTTCCGGGACAGGGAGCGCAGATACGCAGTATTTT. Its translation: CASSSGTGSADTQYF.

The chain joins TRBV12-2 to TRBJ2-4; the table's D call TRBD2 went unverified against the DNA. TRBV12-2 is a documented pseudogene. CDR3 length equals 18 residues. Here the CDR3 reads CASRRTSGGAPAKNIQYF. DNA for the CDR3: TGTGCAAGTCGCAGGACTAGCGGGGGGGCCCCAGCCAAAAACATTCAGTACTTC.

This clonotype was found a few times. V and J are TRBV20-1 and TRBJ1-2, with D perhaps TRBD1 (5 bases). The CDR3 loop spans 16 amino acids. Per germline, CDR1 DFQATT and CDR2 SNEGSKA (reference sequence). V lost 4 bases to trimming and J lost 3 bases, with 21 bases between them. The CDR3 DNA is TGCAGTGCTACTCAGATACCCCTAGACAGAGACTATGGCTACACCTTC. It encodes CSATQIPLDRDYGYTF.

This clonotype was detected ten times or more. The chain is built from TRBV10-3 and TRBJ2-7; 12 nucleotides align to TRBD1. Germline lookup yields CDR1 ENHRY and CDR2 SYGVKD. The V segment lost 11 bases and the J segment 5 bases; nucleotides outside the gene matches: 7. The CDR3 is 13 residues long. The DNA of the CDR3 is TGTGCCGTCCGGGGACAGGGGGCCAACGAGCAGTACTTC. Its translation is CAVRGQGANEQYF.

This chain joins TRBV4-3 and TRBJ1-1; D ambiguous. Trimming took 0 bases from V and 0 from J, leaving 11 bases between them. The CDR3 has 16 amino acids. Germline CDR1 and CDR2: LGHNA and YSLEER. The DNA for the CDR3 is TGCGCCAGCAGCCAAGAACGGGCCCAGTTGAACACTGAAGCTTTCTTT. This encodes CASSQERAQLNTEAFF.

This clonotype was counted between two and nine times. V and J are TRBV2 and TRBJ2-7; perhaps TRBD1 as D (6 bases). With 1 base removed from V and 2 bases from J, the gap between germline ends came to 9 bases. This CDR3 is 14 amino acids long. Germline lookup yields CDR1 SNHLY and CDR2 FYNNEI. CDR3 sequence reads: CASSEDRAAYEQYF. The CDR3 DNA reads as TGTGCCAGCAGTGAAGACAGGGCAGCCTACGAGCAGTACTTC.

Only a few counts were recorded for this clonotype. V gene TRBV7-2 combines with J gene TRBJ2-1; D is ambiguous. The CDR3 consists of 17 residues. Germline V gene data show CDR1 as SGHTA and CDR2 as FQGNSA. V was pared by 1 base and J by 4 bases, with 17 bases between. The CDR3, as DNA: TGTGCCAGCAGCTTAGTGACCCGCGGCGAAGTTTACAATGAGCAGTTCTTC. Amino acid sequence: CASSLVTRGEVYNEQFF.

There are many counts of this clonotype. J is TRBJ2-7 and V is TRBV10-3; 10 nucleotides match TRBD1. CDR3 length equals 16 residues. After removal of 3 bases from V and 9 bases from J, the junction contained 14 bases not matched to a gene. Germline-derived CDR1 and CDR2 are ENHRY and SYGVKD. DNA of the CDR3: TGTGCCATCAGTGACCCCGGGACAGGGGAACTAGTAGTGCAGTACTTC. It encodes CAISDPGTGELVVQYF.

This clonotype was counted between two and nine times. The chain is built from TRBV20-1 and TRBJ2-7, with D tentatively TRBD1 (5 bases). V lost 6 bases and J lost 3, with 15 bases in between. Germline CDR1 reads DFQATT; CDR2 reads SNEGSKA (reference sequence). The CDR3 is made up of 13 amino acids. CDR3 nucleotide sequence: TGCAGTGCGTGGGGCTCGACAGACTACGAGCAGTACTTC. Protein product: CSAWGSTDYEQYF.

This clonotype was detected only a few times. The chain joins TRBV20-1 to TRBJ2-3, with D hard to call. Germline loops: CDR1 DFQATT, CDR2 SNEGSKA (reference sequence). Trimming removed 1 base from V and 2 bases from J, with 10 bases in between. This CDR3 spans 14 amino acids. In nucleotides, the CDR3 is TGCAGTGCTAGAGTTTCTGCGGACACAGATACGCAGTATTTT. Translation gives CSARVSADTDTQYF.

The chain carries TRBV14 and TRBJ2-7; D is uncertain. Germline V gene sequence: CDR1 SGHDN, CDR2 FVKESK. This CDR3 has 13 residues. V was cut by 0 bases and J by 3 bases, with 6 bases left in between. As DNA, the CDR3 is TGTGCCAGCAGCCAAGAATGGGGCTACGAGCAGTACTTC. Protein product: CASSQEWGYEQYF.

This sequence joins TRBV7-8 and TRBJ2-2; D is possibly TRBD2 (6 bases). Germline CDR1 and CDR2: SGHVS and FQNEAQ. V lost 3 bases and J 3 bases, leaving 14 bases between the germline ends. This CDR3 contains 16 residues. The CDR3 loop is CASSLEERAYTGELFF. The CDR3 DNA follows: TGTGCCAGCAGCTTGGAAGAGCGGGCTTACACCGGGGAGCTGTTTTTT.